Below, 19 T cell receptor beta chains from the same sample are listed, as sequenced in a study of CD8+CD57+ T cells in acquired aplastic anemia. Genomic DNA templated the TCR beta VDJ and CDR3 profiling. Via MiXCR, TCRdb re-called the reads, giving one row per CDR3 protein. The top ten hold around 45% of the sample, which has roughly 160,000 distinct CDR3 sequences, around 60% seen once. The specimen was sorted CD4+, CD8+, or CD8+CD57+ T cells (not recorded which) from PBMCs. Receptors were obtained from a human donor in good health.

This chain links TRBV20-1 with TRBJ2-1; 10 nucleotides match TRBD2. Germline assignment: CDR1 DFQATT and CDR2 SNEGSKA (reference sequence). The CDR3 sequence is 15 residues long. J lost 6 bases, V lost 6 bases, and 11 bases had no gene match. The CDR3 region has the DNA TGCAGTGCCAGTGGGGAGCGGGAGGGACGCAATGAGCAGTTCTTC. Amino acid sequence: CSASGEREGRNEQFF.

This clonotype has only one observation. The chain employs TRBV6-2 or TRBV6-3 and TRBJ2-2; no firm D call. In germline, CDR1 is MNHEY, CDR2 SVGEGT. This CDR3 has 11 amino acids. Trimming removed 3 bases from V and 8 bases from J, with 4 bases in between. CDR3 coding DNA: TGTGCCAGCAGTTATTGGGGGGAGCTGTTTTTT. Protein product: CASSYWGELFF.

The V gene is TRBV20-1, the J gene TRBJ2-7, with 7 bases aligning to TRBD1. The CDR3 has 13 residues. From germline, CDR1 is DFQATT and CDR2 SNEGSKA (reference sequence). The junction had 5 bases not matched to a gene; V was cut back by 0 bases and J by 6 bases. The CDR3 sequence: CSARDQRGLEQYF. In DNA form, the CDR3 reads TGCAGTGCTAGAGATCAAAGGGGGCTCGAGCAGTACTTC.

This clonotype was observed a handful of times. The V and J genes are TRBV29-1 and TRBJ2-5; D tentatively reads TRBD1 or TRBD2 (6 bases each). Trimming shortened V by 4 bases and J by 9 bases, and 12 bases separated the two germline ends. Germline V CDR1 and CDR2: SQVTM, ANQGSEA. CDR3 length: 11 residues. CDR3 bases: TGCAGCGTTGGAGGGGGGATGGCCCAGTACTTC. This encodes CSVGGGMAQYF. The full variable domain, completed using reference TRBV29-1 and TRBJ2-5, is SAVISQKPSRDICQRGTSLTIQCQVDSQVTMMFWYRQQPGQSLTLIATANQGSEATYESGFVIDKFPISRPNLTFSTLTVSNMSPEDSSIYLCSVGGGMAQYFGPGTRLLVL.

There are many counts of this clonotype. The rearrangement uses TRBV27 and TRBJ2-7; 7 bases are shared with TRBD2. V trimming: 3 bases; J trimming: 2 bases; junction bases outside the gene matches: 4. Germline CDR1 reads MNHEY; CDR2 reads SMNVEV (reference sequence). The CDR3 totals 14 residues. CDR3 sequence (DNA): TGTGCCAGCAGTTTGAGCGGGACCCCCTACGAGCAGTACTTC. This encodes CASSLSGTPYEQYF.

The V gene is TRBV2, the J gene TRBJ1-1; D is undetermined. The CDR3 length is 14 residues. Germline lookup yields CDR1 SNHLY and CDR2 FYNNEI. The germline V and J ends were trimmed by 1 base and 10 bases, with 16 bases remaining between them. The CDR3 loop is CASSEGRGAGGAFF. The CDR3 bases are TGTGCCAGCAGTGAAGGTCGGGGAGCCGGAGGAGCTTTCTTT.

The chain is built from TRBV20-1 and TRBJ1-5; D remains ambiguous. This CDR3 spans 12 amino acids. The germline CDR1 and CDR2 sequences are DFQATT and SNEGSKA (reference sequence). V shed 3 bases and J shed 4 bases, with 7 bases lying between them. Written as DNA, the CDR3 is TGCAGTGCTAGCGCCGCTAATCAGCCCCAGCATTTT. This codes for CSASAANQPQHF.

This clonotype was seen many times. V usage is TRBV7-6 and J usage is TRBJ2-3, with 8 bases identical to TRBD1. Per germline, CDR1 SGHVS and CDR2 FNYEAQ. The CDR3 length is 13 residues. Trimming at V came to 7 bases and at J to 4 bases, leaving 4 bases not matched to a gene. The CDR3 loop is CASKGTGPDTQYF. The CDR3, as DNA: TGTGCCAGCAAGGGGACAGGCCCAGATACGCAGTATTTT.

The chain couples TRBV11-2 to TRBJ1-1; D may be TRBD1 (6 bases). The germline gives CDR1 SGHAT, CDR2 FQNNGV. This CDR3 is built from 14 residues. Trimming removed 6 bases from V and 6 bases from J, with 17 bases in between. Here the CDR3 reads CASSSQDQGSEAFF. The DNA for the CDR3 is TGTGCCAGCAGTTCCCAGGATCAGGGGTCTGAAGCTTTCTTT.

This rearrangement joins TRBV27 to TRBJ2-5; D might be TRBD2 (6 bases). Per germline, CDR1 MNHEY and CDR2 SMNVEV (reference sequence). Trimming took off 6 bases at V and 5 bases at J, with 16 bases between the two ends. This CDR3 has 14 residues. As DNA, the CDR3 is TGTGCCAGCAGCTACGGGGGAGGATCTGAGACCCAGTACTTC. This codes for CASSYGGGSETQYF.

V and J are TRBV7-6 and TRBJ2-7; 10 bases align to TRBD1. The germline V gene has CDR1 SGHVS and CDR2 FNYEAQ. CDR3 length: 15 amino acids. J lost 4 bases, V lost 5 bases, and 8 bases had no gene match. CDR3 residues: CASSPDAGQGYEQYF. The CDR3 nucleotides read TGTGCCAGCAGCCCGGACGCGGGACAGGGGTACGAGCAGTACTTC.

Only one count was recorded for this clonotype. One end of the junction is discordant with germline, which a read error may explain. The rearrangement links TRBV5-1 to TRBJ2-2, with D possibly being TRBD1 or TRBD2 (5 bases each). Per the germline V gene, CDR1 is SGHRS and CDR2 is YFSETQ. The CDR3 covers 14 residues. The CDR3 DNA is TGTGCCAGCAGCAGACCTCAGGGAGCCGGGGAGCTGTTTTTT. Its protein is CASSRPQGAGELFF.

This clonotype appeared many times. This rearrangement joins TRBV29-1 to TRBJ2-3; 9 nucleotides align to TRBD2. The CDR3 runs 19 residues. With 5 bases clipped from V and 0 bases from J, the junction kept 18 bases outside the gene matches. Germline loops: CDR1 SQVTM, CDR2 ANQGSEA. The CDR3 nucleotides are TGCAGCGTTTTAGGTCTTTTAGCGGGAGAGGTTCATAGCACAGATACGCAGTATTTT. It specifies CSVLGLLAGEVHSTDTQYF.

A few counts support this clonotype. J is TRBJ2-7 and V is TRBV20-1; 10 nucleotides line up with TRBD2. V gave up 4 bases and J gave up 5 bases; unmatched junction bases: 11. Germline assignment: CDR1 DFQATT and CDR2 SNEGSKA (reference sequence). There are 15 residues in the CDR3. CDR3: CSANEIAGGTDEQYF. The CDR3 nucleotides are TGCAGTGCTAATGAAATAGCGGGAGGTACCGACGAGCAGTACTTC.

V usage is TRBV7-9 and J usage is TRBJ1-3; 9 bases are shared with TRBD1. In germline, CDR1 is SEHNR, CDR2 FQNEAQ (reference sequence). CDR3 length: 13 residues. V lost 4 bases to trimming and J lost 9 bases; unmatched junction nucleotides: 4. This CDR3 is CASSWDRASTIYF. In nucleotides, the CDR3 is TGTGCCAGCAGCTGGGACAGGGCGAGCACCATATATTTT.

The chain has TRBV9 and TRBJ2-1; 10 nucleotides line up with TRBD2. CDR1 is SGDLS and CDR2 is YYNGEE in the germline V gene. The V and J ends lost 3 bases and 4 bases, in that order; junction bases with no gene match: 7. The CDR3 spans 16 residues. The DNA for the CDR3 is TGTGCCAGCAGCGCAGGACTAGCGGAGGCGTACAATGAGCAGTTCTTC. Translation: CASSAGLAEAYNEQFF.

The rearrangement uses TRBV4-1 and TRBJ2-3, with D tentatively TRBD2 (5 bases). Trimming took off 8 bases at V and 1 base at J, with 16 bases between the two ends. CDR1 and CDR2 (germline): MGHRA, YSYEKL. CDR3 size: 15 residues. The DNA for the CDR3 is TGCGCCAGCTCCCGTACGGAGGAGGGCACAGATACGCAGTATTTT. This encodes CASSRTEEGTDTQYF.

This clonotype has at least ten counts. The chain joins TRBV15 to TRBJ2-2, with D maybe TRBD2 (6 bases). Germline-derived CDR1 and CDR2 are LNHNV and YYDKDF (reference sequence). There are 15 residues in the CDR3. Trimming cost V 3 bases and J 3 bases, with 11 bases left between them. The CDR3: CATSSREKDTGELFF. In DNA, the CDR3 is TGTGCCACCAGCAGCCGGGAGAAGGACACCGGGGAGCTGTTTTTT.

This clonotype occurred many times. The DNA of the CDR3 is TGTGCCAGCAGCCTTGGGAACTCTGGAAACACCATATATTTT. It encodes CASSLGNSGNTIYF. V gene TRBV5-6 combines with J gene TRBJ1-3; D unclear. The V gene lost 4 bases and the J gene lost 0 bases, with 8 bases spanning the gap. The CDR3 runs to 14 residues. CDR1 is SGHDT and CDR2 is YYEEEE in the germline V gene. The variable domain in full, completed from reference TRBV5-6 and TRBJ1-3, reads DAGVTQSPTHLIKTRGQQVTLRCSPKSGHDTVSWYQQALGQGPQFIFQYYEEEERQRGNFPDRFSGHQFPNYSSELNVNALLLGDSALYLCASSLGNSGNTIYFGEGSWLTVV.